This note documents a single T cell receptor (beta chain) sequence. This entry is derived from a study of blood T cell repertoires in COVID-19. On the study more broadly: Sites across the United States, Italy and Spain contributed samples from acute and convalescent COVID-19. In each case, the material was cDNA or gDNA derived from T cells, B-cell-depleted T cells, or PBMCs.

Methods used by the authors: Amplification from reference gene primers served as the basis for estimated nucleated cell counts. Measured with immunoSEQ multiplex PCR; TCRdb has only the in-frame clones, and not every one. V and J calls and clone size are as listed in that table; D and trimming were resolved from the DNA. Of approximately 88,000 clones in the sample, about four fifths were seen once. This TCR came from a woman of 80 years or more with active or convalescent COVID-19. Specimen: peripheral blood.

CDR3 sequence (DNA): TGTGCCAGCAGTTACACTAGGTCGGGGGAGCAGTACTTC. This sequence encodes CASSYTRSGEQYF. The rearrangement joins TRBV6-2 or TRBV6-3 to TRBJ2-7; tentatively, D is TRBD2 (5 bases). This CDR3 is 13 amino acids long. Germline V gives CDR1 MNHEY, CDR2 SVGEGT. The germline V and J ends were trimmed by 2 bases and 7 bases, with 12 bases remaining between them.